The present TCR beta chain was sequenced within a study of blood T cells in healthy people across ages. A J-beta primer mix and a sample-barcoded 5' primer were used in a second PCR of about 7 to 12 cycles. TCRdb reprocessed the 5' RACE reads with MiXCR, giving one entry per CDR3 protein. The table shows some 1.7 million distinct CDR3 sequences, with 28% occurring only once. What was sequenced was blood. The sequence came from a woman aged 25 to 39 in good health.

CDR3 sequence: CASSAGEAFF. CDR3 nucleotides: TGCGCCAGCAGCGCTGGCGAAGCTTTCTTT. The V gene is TRBV5-1, the J gene TRBJ1-1; D unresolved. Trimming pared 4 bases from V and 8 bases from J, leaving 6 bases between. Germline V gene lookup returns CDR1 SGHRS and CDR2 YFSETQ. The CDR3 length is 10 residues.